Listed here are 31 T cell receptor beta chains from one sample, sequenced in a study of CD8+CD57+ T cells in acquired aplastic anemia. Profiles of TCR beta VDJ and CDR3 were generated from a genomic DNA template. TCRdb re-derived calls from the reads in MiXCR, one entry per CDR3 protein. This sample has hundreds of thousands of distinct CDR3 sequences; 55% to 75% occur once, and the top ten carry approximately 4%. The sequenced sample consisted of sorted CD4+, CD8+, or CD8+CD57+ T cells (not recorded which) from PBMCs. The origin of the receptors is a human donor in good health, serving as a control.

This chain joins TRBV9 and TRBJ2-7; D might be TRBD2 (5 bases). This CDR3 is built from 14 residues. The ends were cut back, 7 bases at V and 3 bases at J, with 17 bases in the middle. Germline values: CDR1 SGDLS, CDR2 YYNGEE. The DNA for the CDR3 is TGTGCCAGCGCTCTCGGGGAACTGAACTACGAGCAGTACTTC. Protein sequence: CASALGELNYEQYF.

This sequence joins TRBV2 and TRBJ2-7; 8 nucleotides agree with TRBD1. This CDR3 has 14 amino acids. The ends lost 6 bases at V and 2 bases at J; junction bases unmatched: 6. Per germline, CDR1 SNHLY and CDR2 FYNNEI. The CDR3 DNA reads TGTGCCAGCAGGGAATACAGGGGGACCTACGAGCAGTACTTC. This translates into CASREYRGTYEQYF.

This chain connects TRBV5-4 to TRBJ2-5, with 7 bases aligning to TRBD2. Germline CDR1 SGHNT, CDR2 YYREEE (reference sequence). V was clipped by 0 bases and J by 4 bases; unmatched bases: 3. The CDR3 sequence is 14 residues long. CDR3 loop: CASSLGPSGETQYF. The DNA of the CDR3 is TGTGCCAGCAGCTTGGGCCCTAGCGGAGAGACCCAGTACTTC.

The V gene is TRBV7-2, the J gene TRBJ1-2, with D maybe TRBD1 (6 bases). V shed 4 bases and J shed 7 bases, with 13 bases lying between them. The CDR3 is made up of 13 amino acids. Germline V gene lookup returns CDR1 SGHTA and CDR2 FQGNSA. The CDR3 spells CASSWDKDGGYTF. In DNA form, the CDR3 reads TGTGCCAGCAGCTGGGACAAAGATGGTGGCTACACCTTC.

There are a few counts of this clonotype. V is TRBV20-1 and J is TRBJ1-1; no definite D call. The CDR3 extends over 10 amino acids. The germline V and J ends were trimmed by 3 bases and 8 bases, with 7 bases remaining between them. Germline loops: CDR1 DFQATT, CDR2 SNEGSKA (reference sequence). For the CDR3, the DNA is TGCAGTGCTAGGTCCCAAGAAGCTTTCTTT. Its translation: CSARSQEAFF.

This chain links TRBV7-9 with TRBJ1-1; no firm D call. Germline loops: CDR1 SEHNR, CDR2 FQNEAQ (reference sequence). The CDR3 sequence is 17 residues long. V lost 5 bases, J lost 8 bases, and 27 bases lay in between. In DNA, the CDR3 is TGTGCCAGCAGCCCCGTGCTTACATCTGAGACCCAGTACGAAGCTTTCTTT. This gives the protein CASSPVLTSETQYEAFF. The full variable domain, rest sourced from reference TRBV7-9 and TRBJ1-1, is DTGVSQNPRHKITKRGQNVTFRCDPISEHNRLYWYRQTLGQGPEFLTYFQNEAQLEKSRLLSDRFSAERPKGSFSTLEIQRTEQGDSAMYLCASSPVLTSETQYEAFFGQGTRLTVV.

The rearrangement joins TRBV19 to TRBJ2-5, with 10 positions matching TRBD2. CDR1 and CDR2 (germline): LNHDA, SQIVND (reference sequence). V was pared by 5 bases and J by 0 bases, with 12 bases of the junction left unmatched. The CDR3 has 18 amino acids. The CDR3 region has the DNA TGTGCCAGTAGTCAAGGGGGGACTAGCGAGGGTTACCAAGAGACCCAGTACTTC. Its translation is CASSQGGTSEGYQETQYF.

Many counts were recorded for this clonotype. The chain couples TRBV20-1 to TRBJ1-1; D is ambiguous. CDR3 length equals 13 residues. V was pared by 0 bases and J by 0 bases, with 5 bases between. Germline V gene sequence: CDR1 DFQATT, CDR2 SNEGSKA (reference sequence). The CDR3 sequence is CSARETMNTEAFF. CDR3 nucleotides: TGCAGTGCTAGAGAAACGATGAACACTGAAGCTTTCTTT.

About this clonotype: One junction end disagrees with the germline gene, perhaps due to a read error. This sequence joins TRBV7-9 and TRBJ1-2; D is unresolved. This CDR3 comprises 12 residues. The germline CDR1 and CDR2 sequences are SEHNR and FQNEAQ (reference sequence). The CDR3 loop reads CASRPLGKTYAF. The DNA for the CDR3 is TGTGCCAGCAGGCCCTTGGGGAAAACTTACGCCTTC.

This clonotype was observed a single time. V usage is TRBV29-1 and J usage is TRBJ2-1, with D uncertain. CDR1 and CDR2 (germline): SQVTM, ANQGSEA. The CDR3 covers 12 residues. Between the trimmed V and J ends, which lost 4 bases and 4 bases, there was a span of 8 bases. The CDR3, as DNA: TGCAGCGTTGCCTTAGCTTACAATGAGCAGTTCTTC. Its translation is CSVALAYNEQFF.

The genes are TRBV20-1 and TRBJ2-1; TRBD2 matches at 7 bases. J was trimmed by 12 bases and V by 0 bases; bases with no gene match: 11. CDR3 length equals 14 residues. CDR1 is DFQATT and CDR2 is SNEGSKA in the germline V gene (reference sequence). The CDR3 region is CSARDVKGRGWQFF. For the CDR3, the DNA is TGCAGTGCTAGAGATGTGAAGGGGAGGGGATGGCAGTTCTTC.

This clonotype turned up a few times. The rearrangement joins TRBV7-4 to TRBJ2-7; unclear D gene. Trimming removed 8 bases from V and 2 bases from J, with 4 bases in between. Germline loops: CDR1 SGHVT, CDR2 SQSDAQ. The CDR3 contains 10 residues. The CDR3 sequence: CASPTYEQYF. The CDR3, as DNA: TGTGCCAGCCCCACCTACGAGCAGTACTTC.

This clonotype was recorded many times. The chain combines TRBV6-5 with TRBJ1-2, with TRBD1 as a possible D gene (6 bases). The V gene's germline CDR1 is MNHEY and CDR2 SVGAGI. Trimming pared 6 bases from V and 10 bases from J, leaving 15 bases between. The CDR3 has 12 residues. CDR3 nucleotide sequence: TGTGCCAGCAGCTCGCCTACAGGGCACTACACCTTC. Translation: CASSSPTGHYTF.

As concerns this clonotype: The CDR3 carries no conserved terminal phenylalanine or tryptophan, so it likely arises from a read error. The rearrangement uses TRBV5-1 and TRBJ2-7; D gene uncertain. The ends were cut back, 7 bases at V and 0 bases at J, with 5 bases in the middle. The V gene's germline CDR1 is SGHRS and CDR2 YFSETQ. The CDR3 is 11 residues long. As DNA, the CDR3 is TGCGCCAGCGGCTACTCCTACGAGCAGTACTAC. The encoded protein is CASGYSYEQYY.

J is TRBJ2-7 and V is TRBV12-3 or TRBV12-4; possible D gene TRBD1, 5 bases. Deletions cut 6 bases from V and 5 bases from J, with 17 bases between. The CDR3 runs 14 residues. Written as DNA, the CDR3 is TGTGCCAGCAGCATAGCCCAGGGTTTTCACGAGCAGTACTTC. Protein sequence: CASSIAQGFHEQYF.

This chain links TRBV20-1 with TRBJ1-5; D uncertain. The CDR3 runs 15 residues. Between the trimmed V and J ends, which lost 3 bases and 3 bases, there was a span of 15 bases. CDR1 and CDR2 from the germline V gene are DFQATT and SNEGSKA (reference sequence). The CDR3 region has the DNA TGCAGTGCTAGGGGATTGGGGTCTTCCAATCAGCCCCAGCATTTT. It is translated as CSARGLGSSNQPQHF.

The chain employs TRBV15 and TRBJ1-5; 7 bases are a match to TRBD1. The CDR3 has 17 amino acids. Germline V lookup: CDR1 LNHNV, CDR2 YYDKDF (reference sequence). Unmatched junction bases numbered 12, after V lost 2 bases and J lost 5 bases. In nucleotides, the CDR3 is TGTGCCACCAGCAGACCCGATCTGACAGGGAACGATCAGCCCCAGCATTTT. It is translated as CATSRPDLTGNDQPQHF.

This clonotype has only one observation. Here the CDR3 omits its conserved ending phenylalanine or tryptophan, so a read error is the likely source. The DNA is omitted, as the CDR3 cannot be located on it reliably, and the CDR3 follows TCRdb's listing. The chain has TRBV7-8 and TRBJ1-6. Germline V gives CDR1 SGHVS, CDR2 FQNEAQ. The CDR3 totals 13 residues, both ends included. This CDR3 is CASSPQTDEQYFG.

Ten or more counts support this clonotype. The chain combines TRBV5-4 with TRBJ1-1; D not resolved. The CDR3 is made up of 15 amino acids. CDR1 is SGHNT and CDR2 is YYREEE in the germline V gene (reference sequence). V dropped 4 bases and J dropped 0 bases, with 13 bases sitting between them. The CDR3, as DNA: TGTGCCAGCAGCGTAAGCAGGAACCTGAACACTGAAGCTTTCTTT. It translates to CASSVSRNLNTEAFF.

Of note for this clonotype: A much more abundant neighbour one base away suggests this may be a read error. This chain connects TRBV4-3 to TRBJ2-2; the match to TRBD2 covers 8 bases. Germline CDR1 reads LGHNA; CDR2 reads YSLEER. The CDR3 sequence is 15 residues long. CDR3 region: CASGHEGLVPGGLFF. The CDR3 DNA follows: TGCGCCAGCGGCCACGAGGGACTAGTCCCCGGGGGGCTGTTTTTT.

Worth noting for this clonotype: Relative to the germline gene, one junction end is altered; a read error may explain this. This chain uses TRBV11-2 with TRBJ2-5; tentative D call: TRBD2 (5 bases). The CDR3 is 15 residues long. The germline V gene has CDR1 SGHAT and CDR2 FQNNGV. CDR3 DNA: TGTGCCAGCAGCGTAGAGGTAAGTAGCGCGGAGACCCAGTACTTC. It translates to CASSVEVSSAETQYF.

V is TRBV6-5 and J is TRBJ1-2; 7 bases match TRBD1. The V segment lost 5 bases and the J segment 4 bases; nucleotides outside the gene matches: 7. CDR3 length equals 14 residues. Per germline, CDR1 MNHEY and CDR2 SVGAGI. The CDR3 loop is CASSIPGQIYGYTF. CDR3 nucleotides: TGTGCCAGCAGTATACCGGGACAGATCTATGGCTACACCTTC.

The chain has TRBV29-1 and TRBJ1-6, with D possibly TRBD1 on 5 matching bases. With 7 bases removed from V and 9 bases from J, the gap between germline ends came to 25 bases. Germline V gene sequence: CDR1 SQVTM, CDR2 ANQGSEA. This CDR3 has 16 amino acids. CDR3 in amino acids: CSDCQQPRGDCSPLHF. The CDR3 coding sequence is TGCAGCGATTGCCAGCAGCCCCGGGGGGATTGTTCACCCCTCCACTTT.

The gene calls are TRBV2 and TRBJ1-1; no firm D call. The CDR3 contains 14 residues. From germline, CDR1 is SNHLY and CDR2 FYNNEI. Trimming shortened V by 6 bases and J by 3 bases, and 14 bases separated the two germline ends. Written as DNA, the CDR3 is TGTGCCAGCAGCACCCTCGGCAGAGACACTGAAGCTTTCTTT. It codes for CASSTLGRDTEAFF.

The rearrangement joins TRBV14 to TRBJ1-6; D is possibly TRBD1 (5 bases). Germline V CDR1 and CDR2: SGHDN, FVKESK. V shed 8 bases and J shed 16 bases, with 27 bases lying between them. There are 15 residues in the CDR3. This chain's CDR3 is CASFPAGLMSSSLHF. CDR3 bases: TGTGCCAGCTTTCCGGCAGGGCTAATGAGCAGTTCTCTCCACTTT. Combining the CDR3 with reference TRBV14 and TRBJ1-6 gives the whole variable domain EAGVTQFPSHSVIEKGQTVTLRCDPISGHDNLYWYRRVMGKEIKFLLHFVKESKQDESGMPNNRFLAERTGGTYSTLKVQPAELEDSGVYFCASFPAGLMSSSLHFGNGTRLTVT.

A remark on this clonotype: Because it lacks the conserved phenylalanine or tryptophan at the end, this CDR3 is likely a read error. The DNA is omitted, as the CDR3 cannot be located on it reliably, and the CDR3 follows TCRdb's listing. The rearrangement uses TRBV7-2 and TRBJ2-2; the D segment call TRBD1 is taken from the table without a DNA check. Germline-derived CDR1 and CDR2 are SGHTA and FQGNSA. Ends included, the CDR3 has 13 residues. This chain's CDR3 is CASSGAGGAEGFQ.

Concerning this clonotype: Compared with germline, one end of the junction differs, possibly owing to a read error. The rearrangement uses TRBV7-9 and TRBJ1-6, with D hard to call. The CDR3 sequence is 15 residues long. Germline CDR1 is SEHNR and CDR2 is FQNEAQ (reference sequence). CDR3 nucleotides: TGTGCCAGCAGTGATACTAGGCAAGCGAAGGCGCCCCACCACTTT. This sequence encodes CASSDTRQAKAPHHF.

This chain uses TRBV7-9 with TRBJ2-7, with D tentatively TRBD2 (5 bases). CDR1 and CDR2 from the germline V gene are SEHNR and FQNEAQ (reference sequence). The CDR3 sequence is 19 residues long. The V end lost 5 bases, the J end lost 3 bases, and 29 bases lay between the germline ends. As DNA, the CDR3 is TGTGCCAGCAGCCCCGATCGCGGGTCCGTTGTCGGTTCGAACTACGAGCAGTACTTC. Its protein is CASSPDRGSVVGSNYEQYF.

As for this clonotype: Mismatch with germline at one junction end may stem from a read error. The genes are TRBV14 and TRBJ1-5, with a possible D match to TRBD1 (6 bases). The CDR3 has 12 amino acids. Germline CDR1 reads SGHDN; CDR2 reads FVKESK. For the CDR3, the DNA is TGTGCCAGCAGCGAATCAGGGGAGGCCCAGCGTTTC. This gives the protein CASSESGEAQRF.

The rearrangement links TRBV5-6 to TRBJ2-3; D may match TRBD1 or TRBD2 (5 bases each). This CDR3 spans 15 amino acids. The V end was cut by 8 bases, the J end by 3 bases, with 19 bases between. Germline values: CDR1 SGHDT, CDR2 YYEEEE. CDR3 in DNA: TGTGCCAGTACCCCTGGGGAGAGGGGTACAGATACGCAGTATTTT. This codes for CASTPGERGTDTQYF.

This clonotype was counted once. V is TRBV7-9 and J is TRBJ2-2; either TRBD1 or TRBD2 may fit D (5 bases each). The germline V gene has CDR1 SEHNR and CDR2 FQNEAQ (reference sequence). This CDR3 has 17 residues. Trimming cost V 5 bases and J 8 bases, with 24 bases left between them. The CDR3 spells CASSATGERGDQGELFF. The DNA for the CDR3 is TGTGCCAGCAGCGCAACAGGAGAGCGAGGGGACCAGGGGGAGCTGTTTTTT.